This T cell receptor (beta chain) was sequenced during a study of human T cells and chemical hapten exposure. Study-level information: Chiefly female patients presented with alopecia areata, totalis or universalis.

As the library was built, unique molecular identifiers were attached to individual cDNA molecules. TCRdb re-called the RACE reads through MiXCR, storing one row per CDR3 protein. The top ten clones hold 25% to 35% of a sample with some 36,000 distinct CDR3 sequences, around a tenth of them seen once. This clonotype was counted many times. What it binds is unknown. Study-level results: Sensitizing to DPC left TCRs with a frequency above 1 in 1000 unaltered.

Stated time point: pre-sensitization, week 0. Treatment given: therapeutic diphenylcyclopropenone sensitization with weekly scalp DPC. Unfractionated whole blood was the source of the extracted total RNA. V gave up 5 bases and J gave up 2 bases; unmatched junction bases: 9. This CDR3 comprises 15 residues. Looked up from germline, CDR1 is SGHAT and CDR2 is FQNNGV. The chain recombines TRBV11-2 with TRBJ2-7, with 7 bases aligning to TRBD1. The source was whole blood, collected in connection with sensitization to the hapten diphenylcyclopropenone (DPC). The receptor comes from a man aged 50-60 years with alopecia areata. Some clones in this sample may be carry-over from other donors' samples. Here the CDR3 reads CASSAHRGSPYEQYF. CDR3 nucleotides: TGTGCCAGCAGCGCCCACAGGGGAAGTCCCTACGAGCAGTACTTC.